These 24 T cell receptor beta chains share one sample of origin, sequenced in a study of blood T cell repertoires in COVID-19. Here immunoSEQ multiplex PCR was the method, and the copy in TCRdb shows in-frame clones only, minus some. There are about 200,000 clones in the sample; 70% to 90% occur only once, and 15% to 20% lies in the top ten. Specimen: peripheral blood. These receptors originate from a person between 70 and 80 years old with COVID-19, enrolled during active disease.

This clone was picked up one time. V gene TRBV25-1 combines with J gene TRBJ1-1, with 7 bases lining up with TRBD1. V was clipped by 3 bases and J by 1 base; unmatched bases: 5. CDR1 is MGHDK, CDR2 SYGVNS, per germline. This CDR3 contains 15 residues. The CDR3 protein is CASSDWTGPNTEAFF. CDR3 nucleotides: TGTGCCAGCAGTGATTGGACAGGACCGAACACTGAAGCTTTCTTT.

This clone was observed once. V and J are TRBV2 and TRBJ2-5; 9 bases are shared with TRBD2. The trim removed 6 bases at V and 5 bases at J, leaving 10 bases unmatched. This CDR3 has 15 amino acids. CDR1 is SNHLY, CDR2 FYNNEI, per germline. The CDR3 loop is CASSVTGLAAETQYF. The CDR3 DNA reads TGTGCCAGCAGCGTAACGGGACTAGCTGCGGAGACCCAGTACTTC. Together with reference TRBV2 and TRBJ2-5, the CDR3 gives the full variable domain: EPEVTQTPSHQVTQMGQEVILRCVPISNHLYFYWYRQILGQKVEFLVSFYNNEISEKSEIFDDQFSVERPDGSNFTLKIRSTKLEDSAMYFCASSVTGLAAETQYFGPGTRLLVL.

The rearrangement links TRBV9 to TRBJ1-1; D remains unclear. The ends were cut back, 0 bases at V and 1 base at J, with 7 bases in the middle. Germline assignment: CDR1 SGDLS and CDR2 YYNGEE. CDR3 length equals 14 residues. The CDR3 loop reads CASSVAPGNTEAFF. The CDR3 bases are TGTGCCAGCAGCGTAGCTCCAGGGAACACTGAAGCTTTCTTT. The full variable domain, with the rest looked up from reference TRBV9 and TRBJ1-1, is DSGVTQTPKHLITATGQRVTLRCSPRSGDLSVYWYQQSLDQGLQFLIQYYNGEERAKGNILERFSAQQFPDLHSELNLSSLELGDSALYFCASSVAPGNTEAFFGQGTRLTVV.

The genes are TRBV7-9 and TRBJ2-1; 9 bases match TRBD2. CDR3 size: 16 residues. Germline V gene data show CDR1 as SEHNR and CDR2 as FQNEAQ (reference sequence). With 3 bases clipped from V and 5 bases from J, the junction kept 8 bases outside the gene matches. The CDR3: CASSLTAGTSHNEQFF. CDR3 coding DNA: TGTGCCAGCAGCTTGACAGCCGGGACTAGCCACAATGAGCAGTTCTTC.

The chain joins TRBV18 to TRBJ2-1, with TRBD2 identical over 11 bases. With V trimmed by 6 bases and J by 10 bases, 11 bases remained unmatched. This CDR3 has 15 amino acids. CDR1 and CDR2 from the germline V gene are KGHSH and LQKENI. CDR3: CASSLTSGGLSEQFF. The CDR3 bases are TGTGCCAGCTCGCTCACTAGCGGGGGTTTGTCCGAGCAGTTCTTC.

The V and J genes are TRBV10-3 and TRBJ1-2; TRBD1 aligns across 8 bases. The CDR3 is 15 residues long. Trimming took 3 bases from V and 4 from J; bases not matched to a gene: 7. Germline V gene sequence: CDR1 ENHRY, CDR2 SYGVKD. CDR3 sequence: CAISDLPGTGYGYTF. CDR3 DNA sequence: TGTGCCATCAGTGACCTACCCGGGACAGGCTATGGCTACACCTTC.

The chain employs TRBV28 and TRBJ2-7, with D perhaps matching TRBD2 (6 bases). V lost 6 bases and J 0 bases, leaving 21 bases between the germline ends. The CDR3 totals 17 residues. The germline V gene has CDR1 MDHEN and CDR2 SYDVKM. CDR3: CASRGLVVRDGSYEQYF. The CDR3 nucleotides read TGTGCCAGCAGGGGGTTAGTGGTGCGGGACGGCTCCTACGAGCAGTACTTC.

This chain uses TRBV27 with TRBJ2-5, with a weak D call TRBD2 (5 bases). The CDR3 extends over 15 amino acids. The germline V gene encodes CDR1 MNHEY and CDR2 SMNVEV (reference sequence). Trimming pared 4 bases from V and 9 bases from J, leaving 21 bases between. DNA of the CDR3: TGTGCCAGCAGTTCCCCCATCGGGAAGGGCGCAGCCCAGTACTTC. Its protein product is CASSSPIGKGAAQYF.

The V and J genes are TRBV6-1 and TRBJ2-7; the match to TRBD2 covers 11 bases. This CDR3 has 19 amino acids. Germline V lookup: CDR1 MNHNS, CDR2 SASEGT. V trimming: 2 bases; J trimming: 7 bases; junction bases outside the gene matches: 19. The CDR3 sequence: CASSETFGVAGGVGGEQYF. CDR3 DNA: TGTGCCAGCAGTGAAACGTTCGGGGTAGCGGGAGGGGTAGGGGGAGAGCAGTACTTC.

The DNA of the CDR3 is TGTGCCAGCAGTTTTAGGACAGGCTCCTACGAGCAGTACTTC. Translation: CASSFRTGSYEQYF. The rearrangement uses TRBV27 and TRBJ2-7; 7 nucleotides match TRBD1. From germline, CDR1 is MNHEY and CDR2 SMNVEV (reference sequence). V gave up 3 bases and J gave up 0 bases; unmatched junction bases: 2. The CDR3 consists of 14 residues.

The chain has TRBV27 and TRBJ2-7; perhaps TRBD1 as D (5 bases). Germline lookup yields CDR1 MNHEY and CDR2 SMNVEV (reference sequence). Trimming removed 0 bases from V and 3 bases from J, with 12 bases in between. This CDR3 has 15 amino acids. The CDR3 loop is CASSLSWQGIYEQYF. In nucleotides, the CDR3 is TGTGCCAGCAGTTTATCGTGGCAGGGAATCTACGAGCAGTACTTC.

The chain uses TRBV28 and TRBJ2-4; a weak D match, TRBD2 (5 bases). V lost 2 bases, J lost 7 bases, and 12 bases lay in between. The CDR3 extends over 14 amino acids. Germline V lookup: CDR1 MDHEN, CDR2 SYDVKM. The CDR3 is CASSLAGRGNIQYF. CDR3 bases: TGTGCCAGCAGTTTAGCTGGAAGAGGGAACATTCAGTACTTC.

The rearrangement joins TRBV7-2 to TRBJ2-3, with TRBD2 identical over 12 bases. The CDR3 totals 14 residues. The V gene's germline CDR1 is SGHTA and CDR2 FQGNSA. The ends lost 4 bases at V and 6 bases at J; junction bases unmatched: 2. The CDR3 DNA sequence: TGTGCCAGCAGCTCTCTAGCGGGGGGGGATACGCAGTATTTT. Protein sequence: CASSSLAGGDTQYF.

In DNA, the CDR3 is TGTGCCAGCAGCCTAAATACTCCGACTGAAGCTTTCTTT. Translation gives CASSLNTPTEAFF. V is TRBV7-2 and J is TRBJ1-1; D ambiguous. The CDR3 covers 13 residues. Deletions cut 5 bases from V and 5 bases from J, with 12 bases between. Germline-derived CDR1 and CDR2 are SGHTA and FQGNSA.

This chain uses TRBV12-3 or TRBV12-4 with TRBJ2-4; a possible D gene is TRBD2 (5 bases). The V end lost 4 bases, the J end lost 5 bases, and 9 bases lay between the germline ends. The length of the CDR3 is 13 residues. The CDR3 loop is CASSYGIENIQYF. The CDR3 nucleotides are TGTGCCAGCAGTTACGGGATCGAAAACATTCAGTACTTC.

This rearrangement joins TRBV7-4 to TRBJ2-4; 7 bases map to TRBD2. V lost 2 bases, J lost 12 bases, and 7 bases stayed unmatched. The germline CDR1 and CDR2 sequences are SGHVT and SQSDAQ. The CDR3 is made up of 13 amino acids. This chain's CDR3 is CASSLTLRDYQYF. The CDR3, as DNA: TGTGCCAGCAGCTTAACCCTCCGGGACTATCAGTACTTC. The full variable domain, with the rest looked up from reference TRBV7-4 and TRBJ2-4, is GAGVSQSPRYKVAKRGRDVALRCDSISGHVTLYWYRQTLGQGSEVLTYSQSDAQRDKSGRPSGRFSAERPERSVSTLKIQRTEQGDSAVYLCASSLTLRDYQYFGAGTRLSVL.

The V and J genes are TRBV2 and TRBJ2-2; D remains unclear. Trimming left V 2 bases short and J 4 bases short, with 8 bases between. Germline CDR1 is SNHLY and CDR2 is FYNNEI. The CDR3 is 14 residues long. The CDR3 coding sequence is TGTGCCAGCAGTGAATCGGTCGGCACCGGGGAGCTGTTTTTT. Residues: CASSESVGTGELFF.

The chain combines TRBV4-3 with TRBJ1-2, with no clear D. V was pared by 1 base and J by 7 bases, with 16 bases between. There are 15 residues in the CDR3. Germline values: CDR1 LGHNA, CDR2 YSLEER. CDR3 sequence reads: CASSQVSLRSGGYTF. The CDR3 DNA is TGCGCCAGCAGCCAAGTATCTTTGCGGAGCGGTGGCTACACCTTC.

The genes are TRBV2 and TRBJ2-7; 8 bases are a match to TRBD1. The CDR3 consists of 15 residues. Germline V CDR1 and CDR2: SNHLY, FYNNEI. V dropped 7 bases and J dropped 0; count of bases not matched to a gene: 8. This CDR3 reads CASKLDRGYSYEQYF. As DNA, the CDR3 is TGTGCCAGCAAGCTAGACAGGGGCTACTCCTACGAGCAGTACTTC.

The rearrangement uses TRBV5-1 and TRBJ2-3, with 10 bases identical to TRBD2. The germline V gene has CDR1 SGHRS and CDR2 YFSETQ. J was trimmed by 0 bases and V by 6 bases; bases with no gene match: 16. The CDR3 has 19 amino acids. CDR3 residues: CASIRVAGGHGPSTDTQYF. CDR3 DNA sequence: TGCGCCAGCATCAGAGTAGCGGGGGGTCATGGACCTAGCACAGATACGCAGTATTTT.

The rearrangement uses TRBV19 and TRBJ1-1, with a tentative D call TRBD1 (6 bases). Germline CDR1 and CDR2: LNHDA and SQIVND (reference sequence). Trimming stripped 4 bases from V and 0 bases from J, with 12 bases between. The CDR3 is made up of 15 amino acids. CDR3 residues: CASSTRTALNTEAFF. CDR3 coding DNA: TGTGCCAGTAGTACTCGGACAGCTTTGAACACTGAAGCTTTCTTT.

The V and J genes are TRBV5-4 and TRBJ1-2, with a possible D match to TRBD1 (5 bases). Germline values: CDR1 SGHNT, CDR2 YYREEE (reference sequence). This CDR3 comprises 14 residues. Trimming removed 1 base from V and 4 bases from J, with 11 bases in between. Here the CDR3 DNA reads TGTGCCAGCAGCTTGCCAGGGATGGGCTATGGCTACACCTTC. It specifies CASSLPGMGYGYTF. The full variable domain, completed using reference TRBV5-4 and TRBJ1-2, is ETGVTQSPTHLIKTRGQQVTLRCSSQSGHNTVSWYQQALGQGPQFIFQYYREEENGRGNFPPRFSGLQFPNYSSELNVNALELDDSALYLCASSLPGMGYGYTFGSGTRLTVV.

This clone appeared a single time. This chain uses TRBV19 with TRBJ1-2; TRBD1 is a possible D gene (6 bases). Germline-derived CDR1 and CDR2 are LNHDA and SQIVND (reference sequence). V lost 4 bases and J 8 bases, leaving 14 bases between the germline ends. There are 13 residues in the CDR3. The CDR3 DNA sequence: TGTGCCAGTAGTAATCGACAGGCCCCCGGCTACACCTTC. This sequence encodes CASSNRQAPGYTF.

This sequence joins TRBV7-2 and TRBJ1-5; D might be TRBD1 (6 bases). Germline V gene sequence: CDR1 SGHTA, CDR2 FQGNSA. This CDR3 is 14 amino acids long. V shed 5 bases and J shed 4 bases, with 12 bases lying between them. The CDR3 DNA reads TGTGCCAGCAGCACACAAACAGGGAATCAGCCCCAGCATTTT. Protein: CASSTQTGNQPQHF. Using reference TRBV7-2 and TRBJ1-5 for the parts outside the CDR3, the full variable domain is GAGVSQSPSNKVTEKGKDVELRCDPISGHTALYWYRQSLGQGLEFLIYFQGNSAPDKSGLPSDRFSAERTGGSVSTLTIQRTQQEDSAVYLCASSTQTGNQPQHFGDGTRLSIL.